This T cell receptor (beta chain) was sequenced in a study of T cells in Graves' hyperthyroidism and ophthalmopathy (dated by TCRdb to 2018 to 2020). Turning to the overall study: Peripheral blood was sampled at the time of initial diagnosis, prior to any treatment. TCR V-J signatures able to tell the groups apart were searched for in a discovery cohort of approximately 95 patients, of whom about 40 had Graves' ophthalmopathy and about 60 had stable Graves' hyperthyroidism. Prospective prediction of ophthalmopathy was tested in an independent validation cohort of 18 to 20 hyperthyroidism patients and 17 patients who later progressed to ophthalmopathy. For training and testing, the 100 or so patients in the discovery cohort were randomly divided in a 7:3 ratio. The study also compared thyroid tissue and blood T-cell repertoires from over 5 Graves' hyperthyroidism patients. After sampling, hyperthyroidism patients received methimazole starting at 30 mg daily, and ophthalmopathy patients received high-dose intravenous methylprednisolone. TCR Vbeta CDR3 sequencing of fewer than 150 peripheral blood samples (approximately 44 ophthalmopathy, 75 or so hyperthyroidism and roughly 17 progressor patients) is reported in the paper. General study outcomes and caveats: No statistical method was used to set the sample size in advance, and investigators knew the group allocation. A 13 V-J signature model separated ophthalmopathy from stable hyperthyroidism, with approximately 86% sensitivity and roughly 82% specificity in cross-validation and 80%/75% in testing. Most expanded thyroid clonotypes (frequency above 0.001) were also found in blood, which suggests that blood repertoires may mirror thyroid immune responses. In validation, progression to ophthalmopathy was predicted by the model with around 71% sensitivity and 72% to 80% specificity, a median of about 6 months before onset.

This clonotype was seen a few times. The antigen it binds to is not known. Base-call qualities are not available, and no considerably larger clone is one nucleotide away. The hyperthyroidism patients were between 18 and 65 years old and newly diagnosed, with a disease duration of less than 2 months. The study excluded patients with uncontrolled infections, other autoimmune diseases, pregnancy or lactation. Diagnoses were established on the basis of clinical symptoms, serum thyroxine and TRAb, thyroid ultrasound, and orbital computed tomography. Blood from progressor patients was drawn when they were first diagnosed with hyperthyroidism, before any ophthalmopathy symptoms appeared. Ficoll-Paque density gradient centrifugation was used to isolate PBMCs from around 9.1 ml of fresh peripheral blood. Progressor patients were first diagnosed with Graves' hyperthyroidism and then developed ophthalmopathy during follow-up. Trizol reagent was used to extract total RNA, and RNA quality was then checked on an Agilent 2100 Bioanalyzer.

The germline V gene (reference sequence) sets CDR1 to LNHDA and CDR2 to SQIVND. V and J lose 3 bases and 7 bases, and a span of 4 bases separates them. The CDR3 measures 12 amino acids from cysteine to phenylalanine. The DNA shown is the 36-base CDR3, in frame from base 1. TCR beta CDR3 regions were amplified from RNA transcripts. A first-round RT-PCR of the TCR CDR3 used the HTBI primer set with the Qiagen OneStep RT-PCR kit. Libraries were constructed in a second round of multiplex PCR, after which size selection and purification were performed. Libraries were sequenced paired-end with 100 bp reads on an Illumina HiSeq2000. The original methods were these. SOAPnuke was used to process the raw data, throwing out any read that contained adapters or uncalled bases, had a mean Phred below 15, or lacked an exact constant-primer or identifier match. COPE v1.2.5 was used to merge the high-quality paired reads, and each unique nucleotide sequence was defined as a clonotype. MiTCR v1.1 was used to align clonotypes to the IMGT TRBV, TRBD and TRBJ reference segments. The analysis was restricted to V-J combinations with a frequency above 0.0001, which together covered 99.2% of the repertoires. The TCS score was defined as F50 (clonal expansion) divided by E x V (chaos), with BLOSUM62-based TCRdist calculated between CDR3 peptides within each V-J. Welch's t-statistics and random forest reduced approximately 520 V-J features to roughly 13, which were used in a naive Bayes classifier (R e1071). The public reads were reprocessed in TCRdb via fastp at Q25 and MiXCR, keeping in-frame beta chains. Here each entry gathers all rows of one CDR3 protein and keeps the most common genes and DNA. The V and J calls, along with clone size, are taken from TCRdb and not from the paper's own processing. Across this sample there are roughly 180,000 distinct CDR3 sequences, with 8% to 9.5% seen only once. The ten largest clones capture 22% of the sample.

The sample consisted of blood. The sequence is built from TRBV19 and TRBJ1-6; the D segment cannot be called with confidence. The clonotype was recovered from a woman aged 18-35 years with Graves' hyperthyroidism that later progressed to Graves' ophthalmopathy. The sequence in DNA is TGTGCCAGTAGTATGGGGAATTCACCCCTCCACTTT. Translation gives CASSMGNSPLHF.